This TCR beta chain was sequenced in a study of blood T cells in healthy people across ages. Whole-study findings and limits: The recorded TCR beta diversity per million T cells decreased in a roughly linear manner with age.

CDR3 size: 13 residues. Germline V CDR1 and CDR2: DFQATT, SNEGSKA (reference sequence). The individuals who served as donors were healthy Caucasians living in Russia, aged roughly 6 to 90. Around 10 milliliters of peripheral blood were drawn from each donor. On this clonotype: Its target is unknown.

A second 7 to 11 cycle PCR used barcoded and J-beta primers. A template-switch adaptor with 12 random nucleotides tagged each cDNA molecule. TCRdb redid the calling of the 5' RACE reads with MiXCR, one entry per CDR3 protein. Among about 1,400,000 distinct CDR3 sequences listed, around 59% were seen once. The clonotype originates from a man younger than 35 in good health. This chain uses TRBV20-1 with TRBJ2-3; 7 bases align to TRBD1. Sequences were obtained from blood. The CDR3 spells CSPRDSRTDTQYF. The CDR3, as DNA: TGCAGCCCCAGGGACAGTCGCACAGATACGCAGTATTTT.